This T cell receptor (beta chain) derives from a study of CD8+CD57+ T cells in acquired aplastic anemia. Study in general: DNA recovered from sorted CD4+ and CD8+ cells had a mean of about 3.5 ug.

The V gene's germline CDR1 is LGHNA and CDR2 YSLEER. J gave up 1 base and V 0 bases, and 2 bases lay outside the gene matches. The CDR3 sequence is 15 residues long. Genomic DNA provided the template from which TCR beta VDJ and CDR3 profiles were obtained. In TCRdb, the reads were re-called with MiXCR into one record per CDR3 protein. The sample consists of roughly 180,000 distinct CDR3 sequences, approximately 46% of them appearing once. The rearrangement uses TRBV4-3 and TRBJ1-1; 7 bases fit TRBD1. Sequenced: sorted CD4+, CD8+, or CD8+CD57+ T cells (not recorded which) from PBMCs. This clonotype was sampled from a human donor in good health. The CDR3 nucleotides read TGCGCCAGCAGCCAAGAACAGGGGAGGAACACTGAAGCTTTCTTT. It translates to CASSQEQGRNTEAFF.